This T cell receptor (beta chain) is drawn from a study of T cells expressing NK-cell markers. This CDR3 is 13 amino acids long. The germline V gene has CDR1 SGHTA and CDR2 FQGNSA. No DNA is given; TCRdb re-called the 5' RACE reads and lists each CDR3 protein once. The sample has some 450,000 distinct CDR3 sequences. Sequencing used blood T cells: a sorted CD56 or NKG2C T cell subset, CD4+ or CD8+ T cells, or bulk PBMC T cells (not recorded which). The chain is built from TRBV7-2 and TRBJ2-7. This TCR was recovered from a woman aged 18-70 years in good health. The chain's CDR3 is CASRLAGSYEQYF.